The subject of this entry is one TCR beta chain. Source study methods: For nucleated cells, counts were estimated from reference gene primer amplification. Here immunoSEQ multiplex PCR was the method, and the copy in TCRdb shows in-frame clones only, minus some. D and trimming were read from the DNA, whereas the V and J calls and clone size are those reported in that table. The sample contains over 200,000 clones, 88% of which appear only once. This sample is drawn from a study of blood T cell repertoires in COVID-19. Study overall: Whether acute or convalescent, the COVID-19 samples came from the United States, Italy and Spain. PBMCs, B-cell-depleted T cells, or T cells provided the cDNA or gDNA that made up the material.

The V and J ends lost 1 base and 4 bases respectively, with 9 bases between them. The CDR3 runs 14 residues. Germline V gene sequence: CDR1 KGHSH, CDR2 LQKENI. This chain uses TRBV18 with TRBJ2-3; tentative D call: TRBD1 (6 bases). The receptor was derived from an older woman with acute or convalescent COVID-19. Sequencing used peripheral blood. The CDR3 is CASSPRTVADTQYF. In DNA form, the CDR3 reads TGTGCCAGCTCACCACGGACAGTGGCAGATACGCAGTATTTT.